This T cell receptor beta chain was sequenced during a study of blood T cell repertoires in COVID-19. Study overall: The cDNA or gDNA used as material had been derived from T cells, B-cell-depleted T cells, or PBMCs.

This clone was recorded only once. Losses at the gene ends were 4 bases for V and 4 bases for J; bases not matched to a gene: 9. The CDR3 is made up of 16 amino acids. CDR1 is SQVTM, CDR2 ANQGSEA, per germline. TCRdb's table, derived via immunoSEQ multiplex PCR, lists solely in-frame clones and lacks some. The sample holds over 250,000 clones, 86% seen once. Material for sequencing was peripheral blood. The rearrangement uses TRBV29-1 and TRBJ2-6; 8 positions agree with TRBD1. This receptor was taken from a man aged 35-49 years who had recovered from COVID-19. For the CDR3, the DNA is TGCAGCGTTGGACAGGGGATTGGCTGGGGGGCCAACGTCCTGACTTTC. Its translation is CSVGQGIGWGANVLTF. Full variable domain (remainder filled in from reference TRBV29-1 and TRBJ2-6): SAVISQKPSRDICQRGTSLTIQCQVDSQVTMMFWYRQQPGQSLTLIATANQGSEATYESGFVIDKFPISRPNLTFSTLTVSNMSPEDSSIYLCSVGQGIGWGANVLTFGAGSRLTVL.